This T cell receptor beta chain is drawn from a study of T cell responses to AZD1222 COVID-19 vaccine. General observations from the study: Spike-specific TCR breadth rose after two AZD1222 doses, and depth rose as well. Sampling captured repertoires only after the peak T cell response. Seropositive status at baseline applied to only 5 to 7 AZD1222 recipients.

Note on this clone: Its specificity is unknown.

Method: immunoSEQ multiplex PCR; TCRdb's copy keeps in-frame clones and lacks some. The table lists about 100,000 clones, roughly 86% of them singletons, with 4.5% to 6% in the top ten. The receptor was derived from an adult in good health. The sequences come from peripheral blood, collected on day 0 of AZD1222 vaccination.

CDR3 coding DNA: TGTGCCAGCAGGGGCATAAATCAGGGAGGAGATACGCAGTATTTT. Amino acid sequence: CASRGINQGGDTQYF. The chain joins TRBV4-2 to TRBJ2-3; possible D gene TRBD2, 6 bases. V lost 6 bases and J 5 bases, leaving 18 bases between the germline ends. The CDR3 spans 15 residues. CDR1 and CDR2 (germline): LGHNA, YNFKEQ.